The entry below describes one T cell receptor beta chain. The antigen is unknown. These data originate in a study of T cells in localized non-small cell lung cancer. Only in-frame clones appear in the TCRdb table, and some are missing; sequencing was by immunoSEQ multiplex PCR. There are approximately 2,500 clones in the sample; roughly two fifths occur only once, and around 12% lies in the top ten. This CDR3 region has 16 residues. Trimming shortened V by 0 bases and J by 3 bases, and 14 bases separated the two germline ends. Germline CDR1 reads MNHGY; CDR2 reads SAAAGT. Study-wide results and caveats: Median roughly 57 top-100 tumor clones were shared with paired adjacent lung.

V and J are TRBV6-8 and TRBJ1-2; perhaps TRBD1 as D (6 bases). The receptor was isolated from a male donor at least 60 years old with stage I squamous cell lung carcinoma. The material sequenced was lung tumor tissue, taken before any cancer treatment. CDR3 sequence: CASSYSGQEGYYGYTF. The CDR3 coding sequence is TGTGCCAGCAGTTACTCGGGACAAGAGGGGTACTATGGCTACACCTTC.